This T cell receptor (beta chain) is drawn from a study of cytomegalovirus exposure and HLA in healthy donors. Study information: Early released data comprised about 90 million unique TCRs from HLA-typed donors.

It was with 60 Vbeta and 13 Jbeta primers that the PCR ran. This table comes from immunoSEQ multiplex PCR, and its TCRdb copy is limited to in-frame clones, with some not included. The table has 85,000 to 100,000 clones, around nine tenths seen once. Study observations and caveats: What was likely a sequencing artifact was a cluster of highly shared sequence variants. HLA allele associations emerged for 15,000 to 20,000 TCR beta sequences in a later analysis, at 0.05 false discovery rate.

Germline V gene lookup returns CDR1 SNHLY and CDR2 FYNNEI. Trimming left V 4 bases short and J 9 bases short, with 19 bases between. The CDR3 consists of 15 residues. To note about this clone: Its target is not known.

Material: PBMCs. The rearrangement joins TRBV2 to TRBJ2-1; D is perhaps TRBD2 (5 bases). The TCR sequence derives from a man younger than 45 in good health and CMV-seropositive. In DNA form, the CDR3 reads TGTGCCAGCAGTGCGGGTAGCGTTATCCCCTTTGAGCAGTTCTTC. It yields the protein CASSAGSVIPFEQFF.